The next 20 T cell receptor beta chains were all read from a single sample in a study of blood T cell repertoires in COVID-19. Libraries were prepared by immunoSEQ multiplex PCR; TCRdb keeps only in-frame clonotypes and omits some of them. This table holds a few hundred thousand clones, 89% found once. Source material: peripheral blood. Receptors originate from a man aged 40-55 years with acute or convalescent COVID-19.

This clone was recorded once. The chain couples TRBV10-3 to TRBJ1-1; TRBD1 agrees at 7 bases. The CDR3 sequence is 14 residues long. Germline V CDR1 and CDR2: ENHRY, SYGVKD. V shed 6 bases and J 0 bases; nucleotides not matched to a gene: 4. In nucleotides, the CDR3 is TGTGCCATCAGACCCGGGACAGTGAACACTGAAGCTTTCTTT. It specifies CAIRPGTVNTEAFF.

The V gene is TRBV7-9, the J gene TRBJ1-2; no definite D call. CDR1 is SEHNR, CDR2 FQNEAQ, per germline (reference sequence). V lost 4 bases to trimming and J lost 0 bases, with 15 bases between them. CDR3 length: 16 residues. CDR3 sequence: CASSYERKATNYGYTF. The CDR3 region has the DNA TGTGCCAGCAGCTATGAGAGGAAGGCGACTAACTATGGCTACACCTTC.

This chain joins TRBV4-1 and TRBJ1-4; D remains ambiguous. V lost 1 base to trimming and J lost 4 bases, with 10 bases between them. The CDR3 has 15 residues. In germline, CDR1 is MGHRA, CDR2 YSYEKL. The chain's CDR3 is CASSQGRSGNEKLFF. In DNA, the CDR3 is TGCGCCAGCAGCCAAGGTAGGAGCGGTAATGAAAAACTGTTTTTT.

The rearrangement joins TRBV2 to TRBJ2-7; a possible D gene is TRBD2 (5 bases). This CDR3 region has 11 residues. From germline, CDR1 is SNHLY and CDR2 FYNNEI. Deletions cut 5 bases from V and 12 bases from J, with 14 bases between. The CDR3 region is CASSWGDDGYF. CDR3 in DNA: TGTGCCAGCAGTTGGGGAGATGATGGGTACTTC.

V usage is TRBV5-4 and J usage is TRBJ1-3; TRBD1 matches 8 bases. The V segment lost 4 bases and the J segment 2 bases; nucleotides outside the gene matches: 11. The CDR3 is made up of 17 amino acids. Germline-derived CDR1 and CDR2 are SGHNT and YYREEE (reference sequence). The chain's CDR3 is CASSRGGQGSPGNTIYF. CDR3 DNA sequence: TGTGCCAGCAGCCGCGGAGGACAGGGAAGTCCTGGAAACACCATATATTTT. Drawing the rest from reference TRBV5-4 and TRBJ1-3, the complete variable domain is ETGVTQSPTHLIKTRGQQVTLRCSSQSGHNTVSWYQQALGQGPQFIFQYYREEENGRGNFPPRFSGLQFPNYSSELNVNALELDDSALYLCASSRGGQGSPGNTIYFGEGSWLTVV.

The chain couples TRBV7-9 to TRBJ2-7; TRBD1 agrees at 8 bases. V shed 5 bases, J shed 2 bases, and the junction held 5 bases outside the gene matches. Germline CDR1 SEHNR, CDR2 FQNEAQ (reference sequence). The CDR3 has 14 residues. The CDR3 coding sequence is TGTGCCAGCAGCCCACGGACAGGGCCCTACGAGCAGTACTTC. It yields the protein CASSPRTGPYEQYF.

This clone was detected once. CDR3 nucleotides: TGTGCTAGTGGCGGAGGGCACACCCTGGGTTTAGCCCAAGAGACCCAGTACTTC. Amino acids: CASGGGHTLGLAQETQYF. The V and J genes are TRBV12-5 and TRBJ2-5, with D perhaps matching TRBD2 (6 bases). Trimming pared 6 bases from V and 1 base from J, leaving 24 bases between. The CDR3 spans 18 residues. CDR1 and CDR2 (germline): LGHNT, FRNRAP.

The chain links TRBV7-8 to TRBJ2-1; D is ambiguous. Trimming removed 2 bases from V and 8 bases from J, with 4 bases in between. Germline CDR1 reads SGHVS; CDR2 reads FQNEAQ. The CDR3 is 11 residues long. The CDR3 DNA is TGTGCCAGCAGCTTATCATATGAGCAGTTCTTC. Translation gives CASSLSYEQFF.

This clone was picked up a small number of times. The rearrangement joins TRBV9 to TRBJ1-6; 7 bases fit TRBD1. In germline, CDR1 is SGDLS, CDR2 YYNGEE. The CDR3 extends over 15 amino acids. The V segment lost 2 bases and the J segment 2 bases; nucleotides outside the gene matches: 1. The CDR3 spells CASSVGTAYNSPLHF. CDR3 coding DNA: TGTGCCAGCAGCGTGGGGACAGCCTATAATTCACCCCTCCACTTT.

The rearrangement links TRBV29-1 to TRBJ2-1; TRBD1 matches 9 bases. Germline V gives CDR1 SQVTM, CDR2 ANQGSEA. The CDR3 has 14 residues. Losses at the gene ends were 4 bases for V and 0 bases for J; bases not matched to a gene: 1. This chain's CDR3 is CSVAGQGSYNEQFF. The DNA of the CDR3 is TGCAGCGTTGCGGGACAGGGCTCCTACAATGAGCAGTTCTTC.

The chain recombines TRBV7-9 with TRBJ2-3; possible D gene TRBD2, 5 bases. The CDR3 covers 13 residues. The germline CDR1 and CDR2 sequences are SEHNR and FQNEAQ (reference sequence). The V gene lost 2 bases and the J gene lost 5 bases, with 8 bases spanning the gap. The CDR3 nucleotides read TGTGCCAGCAGCTTACCCAGCGGAGATACGCAGTATTTT. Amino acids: CASSLPSGDTQYF. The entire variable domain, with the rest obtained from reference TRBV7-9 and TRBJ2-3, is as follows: DTGVSQNPRHKITKRGQNVTFRCDPISEHNRLYWYRQTLGQGPEFLTYFQNEAQLEKSRLLSDRFSAERPKGSFSTLEIQRTEQGDSAMYLCASSLPSGDTQYFGPGTRLTVL.

The DNA for the CDR3 is TGTGCCAGCAGCCCGTCGAGGGATATGACCCAGTACTTC. It codes for CASSPSRDMTQYF. The rearrangement links TRBV11-3 to TRBJ2-5, with a weak D call TRBD2 (5 bases). CDR1 SGHNT and CDR2 YENEEA come from the germline V gene. The CDR3 is 13 amino acids. Trimming cost V 5 bases and J 7 bases, with 14 bases left between them.

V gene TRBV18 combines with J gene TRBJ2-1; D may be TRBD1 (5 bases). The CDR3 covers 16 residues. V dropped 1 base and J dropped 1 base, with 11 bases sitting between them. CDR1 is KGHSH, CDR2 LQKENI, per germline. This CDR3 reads CASSPRTGPSYNEQFF. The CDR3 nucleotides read TGTGCCAGCTCACCACGTACAGGACCTTCCTACAATGAGCAGTTCTTC.

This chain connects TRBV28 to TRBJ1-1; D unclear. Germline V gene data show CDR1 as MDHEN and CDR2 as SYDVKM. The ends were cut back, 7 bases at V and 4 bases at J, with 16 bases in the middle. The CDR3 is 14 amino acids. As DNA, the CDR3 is TGTGCCAGCACCAGACGAGGGTCTTTCACTGAAGCTTTCTTT. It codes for CASTRRGSFTEAFF.

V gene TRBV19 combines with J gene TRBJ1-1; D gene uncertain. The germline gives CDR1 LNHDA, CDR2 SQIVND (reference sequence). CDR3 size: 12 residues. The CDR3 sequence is CASSYSGLEAFF. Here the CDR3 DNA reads TGTGCGAGTTCGTACAGCGGCCTTGAAGCTTTCTTT. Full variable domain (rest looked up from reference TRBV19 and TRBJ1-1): DGGITQSPKYLFRKEGQNVTLSCEQNLNHDAMYWYRQDPGQGLRLIYYSQIVNDFQKGDIAEGYSVSREKKESFPLTVTSAQKNPTAFYLCASSYSGLEAFFGQGTRLTVV.

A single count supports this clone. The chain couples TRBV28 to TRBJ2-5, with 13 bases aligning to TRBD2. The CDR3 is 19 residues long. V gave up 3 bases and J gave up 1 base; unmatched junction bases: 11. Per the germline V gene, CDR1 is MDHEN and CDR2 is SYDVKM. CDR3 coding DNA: TGTGCCAGCAGTTTTGGTCACGGGACTAGCGGGAACCTCCAAGAGACCCAGTACTTC. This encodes CASSFGHGTSGNLQETQYF.

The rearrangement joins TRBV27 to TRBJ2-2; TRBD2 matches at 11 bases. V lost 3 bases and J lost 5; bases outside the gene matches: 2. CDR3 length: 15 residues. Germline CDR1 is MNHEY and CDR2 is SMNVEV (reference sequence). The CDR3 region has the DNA TGTGCCAGCAGTTTTCTAGCGGGGGGAACCGGGGAGCTGTTTTTT. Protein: CASSFLAGGTGELFF.

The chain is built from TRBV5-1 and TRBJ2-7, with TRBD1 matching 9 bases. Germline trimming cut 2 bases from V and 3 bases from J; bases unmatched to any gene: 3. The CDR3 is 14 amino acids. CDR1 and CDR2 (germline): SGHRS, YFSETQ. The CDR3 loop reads CASSFRDRDYEQYF. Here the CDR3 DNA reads TGCGCCAGCAGCTTCCGGGACAGGGACTACGAGCAGTACTTC.

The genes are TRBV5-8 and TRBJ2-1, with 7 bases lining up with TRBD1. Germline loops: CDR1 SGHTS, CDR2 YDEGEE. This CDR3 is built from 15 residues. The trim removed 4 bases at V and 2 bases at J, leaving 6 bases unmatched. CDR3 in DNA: TGTGCCAGCAGCCGTCAGGGGGTCCCCTACAATGAGCAGTTCTTC. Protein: CASSRQGVPYNEQFF.

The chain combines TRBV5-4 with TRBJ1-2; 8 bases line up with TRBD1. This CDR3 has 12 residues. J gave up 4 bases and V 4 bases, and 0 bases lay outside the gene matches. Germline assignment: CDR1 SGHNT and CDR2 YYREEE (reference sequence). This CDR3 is CASSTGGYGYTF. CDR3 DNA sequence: TGTGCCAGCAGCACAGGGGGCTATGGCTACACCTTC.